These 30 T cell receptor beta chains share one sample of origin, sequenced in a study of blood T cell repertoires in COVID-19. Measured with immunoSEQ multiplex PCR; TCRdb has only the in-frame clones, and not every one. The table lists 100,000 to 120,000 clones, roughly 84% of them singletons, with about 8.1% in the top ten. The sample consisted of peripheral blood. All receptors come from a woman in her thirties or forties with acute or convalescent COVID-19.

The V and J genes are TRBV28 and TRBJ2-1, with D unresolved. V was clipped by 2 bases and J by 7 bases, with 15 bases between them. The CDR3 has 15 amino acids. CDR1 is MDHEN and CDR2 is SYDVKM in the germline V gene. CDR3 in DNA: TGTGCCAGCAGTTTACTCGGTGTAGAGCTTAATGAGCAGTTCTTC. Translated, it gives CASSLLGVELNEQFF.

J is TRBJ1-1 and V is TRBV2; unclear D gene. The germline gives CDR1 SNHLY, CDR2 FYNNEI. The V end was cut by 1 base, the J end by 5 bases, with 11 bases between. This CDR3 is 14 amino acids long. CDR3 sequence (DNA): TGTGCCAGCAGTGAAGAGGCACTCGGGACTGAAGCTTTCTTT. Translating it yields CASSEEALGTEAFF.

The genes are TRBV5-1 and TRBJ1-1; the D gene is possibly TRBD1 (6 bases). CDR1 is SGHRS, CDR2 YFSETQ, per germline. Trimming removed 3 bases at V and 3 bases at J, with 15 bases between. The CDR3 runs to 15 residues. As DNA, the CDR3 is TGCGCCAGCAGCTCAGGACAAGGGGGTTACACTGAAGCTTTCTTT. Encoded protein: CASSSGQGGYTEAFF.

The chain recombines TRBV7-2 with TRBJ1-6; TRBD1 might be the D (6 bases). The CDR3 is 16 amino acids. Per the germline V gene, CDR1 is SGHTA and CDR2 is FQGNSA. Trimming cost V 2 bases and J 5 bases, with 13 bases left between them. The CDR3 DNA reads as TGTGCCAGCAGCTTAACCCCGAGGGGGAATAATTCACCCCTCCACTTT. Translated, it gives CASSLTPRGNNSPLHF.

V is TRBV6-2 or TRBV6-3 and J is TRBJ2-3; 10 nucleotides align to TRBD2. There are 16 residues in the CDR3. The J segment lost 2 bases and the V segment lost 2 bases, leaving 4 bases of the junction unmatched. Germline CDR1 and CDR2: MNHEY and SVGEGT. In DNA, the CDR3 is TGTGCCAGCAGTTACGCTAGCGGGGGATTCACAGATACGCAGTATTTT. Translated: CASSYASGGFTDTQYF.

The chain employs TRBV2 and TRBJ1-1; D gene uncertain. Trimming removed 2 bases from V and 1 base from J, with 8 bases in between. The V gene's germline CDR1 is SNHLY and CDR2 FYNNEI. This CDR3 has 14 residues. CDR3 coding DNA: TGTGCCAGCAGTGAACAACTAGGGAACACTGAAGCTTTCTTT. It yields the protein CASSEQLGNTEAFF. Looking up the rest from reference TRBV2 and TRBJ1-1 gives the full variable domain: EPEVTQTPSHQVTQMGQEVILRCVPISNHLYFYWYRQILGQKVEFLVSFYNNEISEKSEIFDDQFSVERPDGSNFTLKIRSTKLEDSAMYFCASSEQLGNTEAFFGQGTRLTVV.

CDR3 region: CASSLRRNNEQFF. As DNA, the CDR3 is TGTGCCAGCAGTTTGCGCCGTAACAATGAGCAGTTCTTC. V and J are TRBV6-2 or TRBV6-3 and TRBJ2-1; no clear D. CDR1 is MNHEY and CDR2 is SVGEGT in the germline V gene. The CDR3 spans 13 residues. With 4 bases removed from V and 5 bases from J, the gap between germline ends came to 9 bases.

The chain has TRBV6-2 or TRBV6-3 and TRBJ1-1; D remains unclear. Between the trimmed V and J ends, which lost 6 bases and 1 base, there was a span of 12 bases. The length of the CDR3 is 14 residues. Germline loops: CDR1 MNHEY, CDR2 SVGEGT. CDR3 coding DNA: TGTGCCAGCAGCCCACAACGGGGGAACACTGAAGCTTTCTTT. This encodes CASSPQRGNTEAFF.

The chain links TRBV29-1 to TRBJ1-1; 7 positions agree with TRBD1. CDR1 is SQVTM and CDR2 is ANQGSEA in the germline V gene. The length of the CDR3 is 12 residues. With V trimmed by 4 bases and J by 5 bases, 4 bases remained unmatched. The CDR3 region has the DNA TGCAGCGTTGCCAGGGGGGAAACTGAAGCTTTCTTT. This sequence encodes CSVARGETEAFF.

This chain connects TRBV10-3 to TRBJ1-1, with D perhaps matching TRBD1 (5 bases). Germline V lookup: CDR1 ENHRY, CDR2 SYGVKD. V was cut by 3 bases and J by 1 base, with 6 bases left in between. This CDR3 is built from 13 residues. The CDR3 DNA sequence: TGTGCCATCAGTGAACAGGAGAACACTGAAGCTTTCTTT. It specifies CAISEQENTEAFF.

V usage is TRBV7-2 and J usage is TRBJ2-1; TRBD1 is a possible D gene (7 bases). The CDR3 loop spans 15 amino acids. Germline V gene lookup returns CDR1 SGHTA and CDR2 FQGNSA. V lost 5 bases, J lost 8 bases, and 19 bases lay in between. The CDR3 DNA follows: TGTGCCAGCAGCCCGCGACCCCCCAGGGGGGATGAGCAGTTCTTC. Translated: CASSPRPPRGDEQFF.

The chain couples TRBV29-1 to TRBJ1-2; D gene ambiguous. Germline CDR1 SQVTM, CDR2 ANQGSEA. The CDR3 is made up of 13 amino acids. Deletions cut 4 bases from V and 8 bases from J, with 17 bases between. CDR3 in amino acids: CSVVHREGMGYTF. CDR3 coding DNA: TGCAGCGTTGTGCACCGAGAGGGTATGGGCTACACCTTC.

This clone was counted a single time. This chain links TRBV9 with TRBJ1-6, with D hard to call. The germline V gene has CDR1 SGDLS and CDR2 YYNGEE. Trimming stripped 1 base from V and 8 bases from J, with 7 bases between. This CDR3 is 13 amino acids long. The CDR3 region has the DNA TGTGCCAGCAGCGTATCCCCGGATTCACCCCTCCACTTT. The encoded protein is CASSVSPDSPLHF.

V usage is TRBV30 and J usage is TRBJ2-5; TRBD1 is a possible D gene (5 bases). The CDR3 has 13 amino acids. Between the trimmed V and J ends, which lost 0 bases and 6 bases, there was a span of 11 bases. Germline lookup yields CDR1 GTSNPN and CDR2 SVGIG (reference sequence). Here the CDR3 DNA reads TGTGCCTGGAGTGTTGTCAGGGTCAAGACCCAGTACTTC. It specifies CAWSVVRVKTQYF.

The V and J genes are TRBV11-2 and TRBJ2-5, with D tentatively TRBD2 (6 bases). The germline gives CDR1 SGHAT, CDR2 FQNNGV. CDR3 length equals 14 residues. V was pared by 1 base and J by 3 bases, with 9 bases between. The CDR3 DNA follows: TGTGCCAGCAGCTTAGGTGGAGGGAAAGAGACCCAGTACTTC. As protein: CASSLGGGKETQYF.

CDR3 residues: CASSSYYGYTF. The CDR3 bases are TGTGCCAGCAGTTCCTACTATGGCTACACCTTC. The chain is built from TRBV12-3 or TRBV12-4 and TRBJ1-2; D is unresolved. The CDR3 loop spans 11 amino acids. V gave up 4 bases and J gave up 3 bases, with 3 bases separating them.

The chain couples TRBV5-4 to TRBJ2-7; TRBD1 matches 11 bases. The CDR3 spans 16 residues. The trim removed 0 bases at V and 3 bases at J, leaving 5 bases unmatched. Germline V gives CDR1 SGHNT, CDR2 YYREEE (reference sequence). The CDR3 loop is CASSLGRTGGSYEQYF. For the CDR3, the DNA is TGTGCCAGCAGCTTGGGTAGGACAGGGGGCAGCTACGAGCAGTACTTC.

J is TRBJ2-2 and V is TRBV10-3; 7 positions match TRBD1. The CDR3 covers 15 residues. Germline CDR1 reads ENHRY; CDR2 reads SYGVKD. V lost 5 bases and J lost 3; bases outside the gene matches: 6. CDR3 sequence reads: CAISNRGFDTGELFF. The CDR3 coding sequence is TGTGCCATCAGTAACAGGGGTTTCGACACCGGGGAGCTGTTTTTT.

The V call is TRBV20-1, the J call TRBJ1-6; weak D call: TRBD1 (5 bases). This CDR3 is 16 amino acids long. In germline, CDR1 is DFQATT, CDR2 SNEGSKA (reference sequence). Trimming left V 3 bases short and J 1 base short, with 13 bases between. CDR3 nucleotides: TGCAGTGCTAGTACAGGTCTAAAGTCCTATAATTCACCCCTCCACTTT. Protein: CSASTGLKSYNSPLHF.

This chain connects TRBV29-1 to TRBJ1-4, with TRBD1 matching 7 bases. This CDR3 is 13 amino acids long. Losses at the gene ends were 7 bases for V and 7 bases for J; bases not matched to a gene: 9. The germline V gene encodes CDR1 SQVTM and CDR2 ANQGSEA. This CDR3 reads CSAEGQLGEKLFF. The DNA of the CDR3 is TGCAGCGCTGAGGGACAGTTGGGTGAAAAACTGTTTTTT.

This chain uses TRBV6-5 with TRBJ1-2, with 9 positions matching TRBD1. This CDR3 is built from 14 residues. V shed 2 bases, J shed 8 bases, and the junction held 6 bases outside the gene matches. From germline, CDR1 is MNHEY and CDR2 SVGAGI. The CDR3 loop reads CASSYDGTGRGYTF. In DNA, the CDR3 is TGTGCCAGCAGTTACGACGGGACAGGGCGCGGCTACACCTTC.

This chain uses TRBV5-6 with TRBJ2-7, with D unclear. Germline CDR1 is SGHDT and CDR2 is YYEEEE. The CDR3 is 14 residues long. V was clipped by 6 bases and J by 2 bases, with 15 bases between them. CDR3 sequence reads: CASTLPGSTYEQYF. CDR3 in DNA: TGTGCCAGCACCCTACCCGGGTCGACCTACGAGCAGTACTTC. The full variable domain, rest sourced from reference TRBV5-6 and TRBJ2-7, is DAGVTQSPTHLIKTRGQQVTLRCSPKSGHDTVSWYQQALGQGPQFIFQYYEEEERQRGNFPDRFSGHQFPNYSSELNVNALLLGDSALYLCASTLPGSTYEQYFGPGTRLTVT.

Comment on this clone: As the CDR3 is not closed by the conserved phenylalanine or tryptophan, this likely results from a read error. The DNA is left out, because the CDR3 cannot be placed on it with certainty; the CDR3 is given as TCRdb lists it. The chain couples TRBV18 to TRBJ1-2; the table's D call, TRBD1, was not checked against the DNA. The CDR3 extends over 13 residues, inclusive of both ends. CDR1 is KGHSH, CDR2 LQKENI, per germline. CDR3: CASSPGTGGTFFS.

This clone was counted only a few times. V and J are TRBV5-1 and TRBJ1-2; D is possibly TRBD1 (5 bases). Deletions cut 0 bases from V and 4 bases from J, with 10 bases between. The germline gives CDR1 SGHRS, CDR2 YFSETQ. The CDR3 is made up of 14 amino acids. In nucleotides, the CDR3 is TGCGCCAGCAGCTTGGCGGAGGGGAGCTATGGCTACACCTTC. Translated, it gives CASSLAEGSYGYTF.

The chain is built from TRBV4-3 and TRBJ2-7; 7 bases are a match to TRBD2. This CDR3 is built from 13 residues. V dropped 4 bases and J dropped 4; count of bases not matched to a gene: 4. Germline lookup yields CDR1 LGHNA and CDR2 YSLEER. The CDR3: CASSRSGGYEQYF. The CDR3 region has the DNA TGCGCCAGCAGCCGATCGGGGGGTTACGAGCAGTACTTC.

The CDR3 nucleotides read TGTGCCAGCAGGGTTAGGGGACAGGGAGCGGGCGAGCAGTACTTC. This sequence encodes CASRVRGQGAGEQYF. The rearrangement uses TRBV2 and TRBJ2-7, with 9 bases aligning to TRBD1. V lost 6 bases and J lost 6; bases outside the gene matches: 12. Germline values: CDR1 SNHLY, CDR2 FYNNEI. The CDR3 is 15 residues long.

The gene calls are TRBV7-8 and TRBJ1-3; the match to TRBD1 covers 7 bases. V lost 6 bases and J lost 0; bases outside the gene matches: 11. CDR1 is SGHVS, CDR2 FQNEAQ, per germline. CDR3 length: 17 amino acids. In nucleotides, the CDR3 is TGTGCCAGCAGATCAACGACAGGGCTGAGCTCTGGAAACACCATATATTTT. Its protein is CASRSTTGLSSGNTIYF. Based on the CDR3 plus reference TRBV7-8 and TRBJ1-3, the full variable domain is GAGVSQSPRYKVAKRGQDVALRCDPISGHVSLFWYQQALGQGPEFLTYFQNEAQLDKSGLPSDRFFAERPEGSVSTLKIQRTQQEDSAVYLCASRSTTGLSSGNTIYFGEGSWLTVV.

V usage is TRBV5-1 and J usage is TRBJ1-2; D is unclear. This CDR3 has 14 residues. Trimming pared 0 bases from V and 0 bases from J, leaving 6 bases between. Germline assignment: CDR1 SGHRS and CDR2 YFSETQ. CDR3 DNA sequence: TGCGCCAGCAGCTTGGACAGTCCTAACTATGGCTACACCTTC. Translated, it gives CASSLDSPNYGYTF. Variable domain in full (rest from reference TRBV5-1 and TRBJ1-2): KAGVTQTPRYLIKTRGQQVTLSCSPISGHRSVSWYQQTPGQGLQFLFEYFSETQRNKGNFPGRFSGRQFSNSRSEMNVSTLELGDSALYLCASSLDSPNYGYTFGSGTRLTVV.

The chain links TRBV18 to TRBJ2-5, with D possibly being TRBD2 (5 bases). The germline V gene has CDR1 KGHSH and CDR2 LQKENI. V dropped 3 bases and J dropped 4 bases, with 12 bases sitting between them. The CDR3 length is 14 residues. CDR3 DNA: TGTGCCAGCTCACCGGGCGCCCGGGGAGAGACCCAGTACTTC. It yields the protein CASSPGARGETQYF.

V is TRBV19 and J is TRBJ1-6, with D possibly being TRBD1 (5 bases). Germline V lookup: CDR1 LNHDA, CDR2 SQIVND (reference sequence). Trimming removed 8 bases at V and 7 bases at J, with 9 bases between. CDR3 size: 12 residues. The CDR3 coding sequence is TGTGCCAGTGGGGGGTGGAATTCACCCCTCCACTTT. Protein: CASGGWNSPLHF.